By sample share, the clone carrying this T cell receptor beta chain is medium-sized. What it binds is not known. This beta chain is a stray sequence in a library constructed for alpha chains; its clone size is not meaningful. Documented time point: sample taken at primary tumor resection. From tumor, nontumor lung or frozen PBMC, whole RNA was taken unsorted for sequencing. The approximately 69 donors had untreated early-stage non-small cell lung cancer. Each CDR3 protein is one row after TCRdb ran MiXCR on the 5' RACE reads. The repertoire holds some 8,900 distinct CDR3 sequences, with roughly 4.8% as singletons. This sample is part of a study of spatial heterogeneity in lung cancer. Whole-study context: Sequences of the beta chain were consistently detected in greater numbers than alpha-chain sequences.

Overall study results and limits: The study found ubiquitous expanded tumor TCRs in blood more at resection than follow-up.

There are 16 residues in the CDR3. Looked up from germline, CDR1 is LGHDT and CDR2 is YNNKEL (reference sequence). The V segment lost 4 bases and the J segment 0 bases; nucleotides outside the gene matches: 5. The sample here was PBMCs, taken at surgery. The J gene is TRBJ2-1, the V gene TRBV3-1, with 8 bases identical to TRBD2. The receptor comes from a male donor with early-stage non-small cell lung cancer. The CDR3: CASSLWTSRSYNEQFF. In DNA, the CDR3 is TGTGCCAGCAGCCTATGGACTAGCCGCTCCTACAATGAGCAGTTCTTC.